This T cell receptor beta chain was documented in a study of T cell responses to AZD1222 COVID-19 vaccine. General observations from the study: Nearly half of spike-specific TCRs reportedly target unmutated variant regions. Mapped onto spike, vaccine-associated CD4 TCRs spanned it and were dominant at 160-218 and 743-854. Spike-specific TCR breadth rose after two AZD1222 doses, and depth rose as well.

The data were produced by immunoSEQ multiplex PCR, yet TCRdb's version contains in-frame clones alone and is incomplete. The table includes approximately 100,000 clones, roughly 89% detected once. Germline V CDR1 and CDR2: LNHDA, SQIVND (reference sequence). The CDR3 has 14 residues. Notes on this clone: Antigen unknown. One junction end does not reproduce the germline sequence, and a read error may be involved. Other DNA sequences in this specimen translate into the identical CDR3.

This sequence joins TRBV19 and TRBJ2-7; 9 bases map to TRBD2. The sample in question was peripheral blood, obtained on day 0 of AZD1222 vaccination. This clonotype was obtained from an adult in good health. The CDR3 reads CASSIKLAGTKQYF. The CDR3 nucleotides are TGTGCCAGTAGTATCAAGCTAGCGGGAACGAAGCAGTATTTC.